One and the same sample provided the 19 T cell receptor beta chains below, sequenced in a study of CD8+ T cells in alopecia areata. Treatment noted: oral pan-JAK inhibitor, 5-10 mg twice daily. Extraction and reverse transcription of RNA yielded cDNA as the sequencing template. Sequencing used immunoSEQ multiplex PCR; TCRdb keeps in-frame clones, though not all of them. The sample has 200,000 or so clones, 58% seen once. Specimen: CD4+ T cells sorted from blood, collected at week 24, from a patient treated with tofacitinib. Source of these receptors: a human donor with alopecia areata.

In this sample, this clone turned up once. The V call is TRBV5-4, the J call TRBJ1-1, with 8 bases lining up with TRBD1. The CDR3 consists of 15 residues. CDR1 and CDR2 (germline): SGHNT, YYREEE (reference sequence). V dropped 3 bases and J dropped 4; count of bases not matched to a gene: 8. The CDR3 DNA follows: TGTGCCAGCAGCTCCGAGACAGGGGTGGGCACTGAAGCTTTCTTT. Translated: CASSSETGVGTEAFF. Full variable domain (rest looked up from reference TRBV5-4 and TRBJ1-1): ETGVTQSPTHLIKTRGQQVTLRCSSQSGHNTVSWYQQALGQGPQFIFQYYREEENGRGNFPPRFSGLQFPNYSSELNVNALELDDSALYLCASSSETGVGTEAFFGQGTRLTVV.

The rearrangement links TRBV28 to TRBJ1-5; 7 bases fit TRBD1. The CDR3 is made up of 13 amino acids. V dropped 5 bases and J dropped 10; count of bases not matched to a gene: 8. Germline assignment: CDR1 MDHEN and CDR2 SYDVKM. CDR3 amino acids: CASSPQGVFPQHF. The CDR3 region has the DNA TGTGCCAGCAGTCCCCAGGGGGTATTTCCCCAGCATTTT.

V and J are TRBV29-1 and TRBJ2-3; no definite D call. Trimming cost V 4 bases and J 6 bases, with 5 bases left between them. The germline CDR1 and CDR2 sequences are SQVTM and ANQGSEA. The CDR3 totals 10 residues. The CDR3 DNA reads TGCAGCGTTGGGGTCGATACGCAGTATTTT. It codes for CSVGVDTQYF.

The sample holds a few counts of this clone. The chain uses TRBV6-5 and TRBJ2-7; 10 nucleotides align to TRBD1. The germline gives CDR1 MNHEY, CDR2 SVGAGI. With 6 bases clipped from V and 5 bases from J, the junction kept 4 bases outside the gene matches. CDR3 length: 13 residues. In DNA, the CDR3 is TGTGCCAGCAGCCCGGGACAGGGGCACGAGCAGTACTTC. Translation gives CASSPGQGHEQYF.

The V and J genes are TRBV15 and TRBJ2-4, with unresolved D. Germline CDR1 LNHNV, CDR2 YYDKDF (reference sequence). V lost 3 bases and J 8 bases, leaving 8 bases between the germline ends. This CDR3 has 12 residues. The CDR3 DNA reads TGTGCCACCAGCAGGGGTTTTGACATTCAGTACTTC. This translates into CATSRGFDIQYF.

About this clone itself: Different DNA sequences within this sample yield the same CDR3. J is TRBJ2-3 and V is TRBV5-1, with D unresolved. The length of the CDR3 is 13 residues. The germline gives CDR1 SGHRS, CDR2 YFSETQ. Trimming shortened V by 5 bases and J by 0 bases, and 7 bases separated the two germline ends. CDR3 sequence (DNA): TGCGCCAGCAGTATCTCTAGCACAGATACGCAGTATTTT. Protein: CASSISSTDTQYF. The full variable domain, its missing parts supplied by reference TRBV5-1 and TRBJ2-3, is KAGVTQTPRYLIKTRGQQVTLSCSPISGHRSVSWYQQTPGQGLQFLFEYFSETQRNKGNFPGRFSGRQFSNSRSEMNVSTLELGDSALYLCASSISSTDTQYFGPGTRLTVL.

This clone was seen a few times. The chain combines TRBV2 with TRBJ1-2; D might be TRBD1 (6 bases). Germline CDR1 reads SNHLY; CDR2 reads FYNNEI. The CDR3 length is 14 residues. V lost 6 bases and J 4 bases, leaving 15 bases between the germline ends. The DNA for the CDR3 is TGTGCCAGCAGGGGAGGCAGGGGTCTCTATGGCTACACCTTC. Protein sequence: CASRGGRGLYGYTF.

The CDR3 loop reads CASRDHGGSTDTQYF. CDR3 DNA sequence: TGTGCCAGCAGGGACCACGGCGGGAGCACAGATACGCAGTATTTT. The chain recombines TRBV7-2 with TRBJ2-3; tentative D call: TRBD2 (5 bases). Trimming pared 6 bases from V and 0 bases from J, leaving 13 bases between. Germline CDR1 reads SGHTA; CDR2 reads FQGNSA. The CDR3 spans 15 residues.

The gene calls are TRBV4-3 and TRBJ2-5; 11 bases match TRBD2. The germline V gene has CDR1 LGHNA and CDR2 YSLEER. The V and J ends lost 4 bases and 2 bases, in that order; junction bases with no gene match: 12. The CDR3 runs 18 residues. In nucleotides, the CDR3 is TGCGCCAGCAGCCGAAGACTAGCGGGGAACTCACTACAAGAGACCCAGTACTTC. This translates into CASSRRLAGNSLQETQYF.

For the CDR3, the DNA is TGCGCCAGCAGCCCTGCTCCAGGGACAGGGGAGGAACTACTCTACGAGCAGTACTTC. Protein sequence: CASSPAPGTGEELLYEQYF. The chain joins TRBV4-1 to TRBJ2-7, with TRBD1 matching 10 bases. Per the germline V gene, CDR1 is MGHRA and CDR2 is YSYEKL. Unmatched junction bases numbered 18, after V lost 4 bases and J lost 3 bases. CDR3 length equals 19 residues.

This clone has just a few counts. This chain connects TRBV6-6 to TRBJ2-7; no clear D gene. V dropped 7 bases and J dropped 2 bases, with 12 bases sitting between them. CDR3 length: 13 residues. Per the germline V gene, CDR1 is MNHNY and CDR2 is SVGAGI (reference sequence). CDR3 sequence reads: CASTSEVAYEQYF. The CDR3 region has the DNA TGTGCCAGCACTTCGGAAGTTGCCTACGAGCAGTACTTC.

The J gene is TRBJ2-7, the V gene TRBV5-1, with 7 bases identical to TRBD1. CDR3 length: 13 residues. From germline, CDR1 is SGHRS and CDR2 YFSETQ. After removal of 0 bases from V and 6 bases from J, the junction contained 3 bases not matched to a gene. The CDR3 nucleotides read TGCGCCAGCAGCTTGGACAGGGGACGCGAGCAGTACTTC. This sequence encodes CASSLDRGREQYF.

V gene TRBV18 combines with J gene TRBJ2-7; D unresolved. The CDR3 is made up of 14 amino acids. Looked up from germline, CDR1 is KGHSH and CDR2 is LQKENI. Trimming pared 6 bases from V and 7 bases from J, leaving 19 bases between. The CDR3 DNA reads as TGTGCCAGCTCGACGGGCCAGATCCCCGGGGAGCAGTACTTC. Translating it yields CASSTGQIPGEQYF. The full variable domain, its missing parts supplied by reference TRBV18 and TRBJ2-7, is NAGVMQNPRHLVRRRGQEARLRCSPMKGHSHVYWYRQLPEEGLKFMVYLQKENIIDESGMPKERFSAEFPKEGPSILRIQQVVRGDSAAYFCASSTGQIPGEQYFGPGTRLTVT.

This clone is a singleton in its sample. The chain combines TRBV7-2 with TRBJ2-5; 11 nucleotides agree with TRBD2. J was trimmed by 5 bases and V by 5 bases; bases with no gene match: 10. CDR1 SGHTA and CDR2 FQGNSA come from the germline V gene. There are 16 residues in the CDR3. CDR3 in DNA: TGTGCCAGCAGCGGGTTAGCGGGAGGGCCTCGGGAGACCCAGTACTTC. Translating gives CASSGLAGGPRETQYF.

This chain connects TRBV5-1 to TRBJ2-5; TRBD1 matches at 9 bases. The germline V gene encodes CDR1 SGHRS and CDR2 YFSETQ. Unmatched junction bases numbered 1, after V lost 3 bases and J lost 4 bases. This CDR3 has 13 amino acids. CDR3 in DNA: TGCGCCAGCAGCTGGGGACAGGGAGAGACCCAGTACTTC. Its protein product is CASSWGQGETQYF.

Concerning this clone itself: This CDR3 is missing its conserved last phenylalanine or tryptophan, likely due to a read error. The chain joins TRBV4-3 to TRBJ1-5; D is unclear. Trimming removed 0 bases from V and 7 bases from J, with 13 bases in between. This CDR3 has 15 residues. Per germline, CDR1 LGHNA and CDR2 YSLEER. Here the CDR3 DNA reads TGCGCCAGCAGCCAAGATAAAGGGCTGGGGCAGCCCCAGCATCTT. This codes for CASSQDKGLGQPQHL.

The chain carries TRBV30 and TRBJ1-2; D is unresolved. Trimming left V 1 base short and J 6 bases short, with 9 bases between. Germline CDR1 and CDR2: GTSNPN and SVGIG (reference sequence). The CDR3 contains 12 residues. In DNA form, the CDR3 reads TGTGCCTGGAGTGCGGGTCCGGATGGCTACACCTTC. Its translation is CAWSAGPDGYTF.

The J gene is TRBJ1-2, the V gene TRBV5-6; D gene uncertain. V gave up 1 base and J gave up 8 bases, with 18 bases separating them. CDR1 is SGHDT and CDR2 is YYEEEE in the germline V gene. This CDR3 region has 15 residues. CDR3 in DNA: TGTGCCAGCAGCTTGCAGCTGGGATTGTCTTCGGGCTACACCTTC. This codes for CASSLQLGLSSGYTF. Full variable domain (missing parts from reference TRBV5-6 and TRBJ1-2): DAGVTQSPTHLIKTRGQQVTLRCSPKSGHDTVSWYQQALGQGPQFIFQYYEEEERQRGNFPDRFSGHQFPNYSSELNVNALLLGDSALYLCASSLQLGLSSGYTFGSGTRLTVV.

J is TRBJ1-1 and V is TRBV9; 8 nucleotides agree with TRBD1. The trim removed 4 bases at V and 6 bases at J, leaving 11 bases unmatched. Germline-derived CDR1 and CDR2 are SGDLS and YYNGEE. The CDR3 sequence is 15 residues long. Written as DNA, the CDR3 is TGTGCCAGCAGCCCTTGGACAGGGAGCGTTCCTGAAGCTTTCTTT. This translates into CASSPWTGSVPEAFF.